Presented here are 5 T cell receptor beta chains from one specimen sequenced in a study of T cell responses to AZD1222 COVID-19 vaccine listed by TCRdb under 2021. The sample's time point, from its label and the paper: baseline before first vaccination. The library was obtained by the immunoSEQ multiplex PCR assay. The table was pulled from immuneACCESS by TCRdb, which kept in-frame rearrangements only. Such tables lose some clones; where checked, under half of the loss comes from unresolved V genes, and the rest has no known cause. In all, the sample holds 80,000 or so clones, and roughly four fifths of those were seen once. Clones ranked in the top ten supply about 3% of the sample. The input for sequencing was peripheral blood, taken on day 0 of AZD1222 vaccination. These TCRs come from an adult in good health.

The CDR3 reads CASSGDRNNEQFF. The CDR3 DNA is TGTGCCAGCAGTGGGGACAGGAACAATGAGCAGTTCTTC. The V and J genes are TRBV12-3 or TRBV12-4 and TRBJ2-1; TRBD1 agrees at 8 bases. The CDR3 extends over 13 amino acids. The V gene end was trimmed by 5 bases and the J gene end by 5 bases; junction bases not matched to a gene: 2.

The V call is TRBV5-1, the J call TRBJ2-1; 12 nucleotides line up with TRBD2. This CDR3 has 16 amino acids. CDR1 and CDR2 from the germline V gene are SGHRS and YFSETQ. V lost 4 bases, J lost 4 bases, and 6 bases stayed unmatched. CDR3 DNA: TGCGCCAGCAGCCCCGTCCTAGCGGGAGGGTACAATGAGCAGTTCTTC. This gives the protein CASSPVLAGGYNEQFF.

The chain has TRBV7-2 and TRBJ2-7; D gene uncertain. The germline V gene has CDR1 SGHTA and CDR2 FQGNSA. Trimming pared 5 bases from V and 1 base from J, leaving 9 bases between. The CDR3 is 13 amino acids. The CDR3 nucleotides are TGTGCCAGCAGCCGCTGGTCTTCCTACGAGCAGTACTTC. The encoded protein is CASSRWSSYEQYF.

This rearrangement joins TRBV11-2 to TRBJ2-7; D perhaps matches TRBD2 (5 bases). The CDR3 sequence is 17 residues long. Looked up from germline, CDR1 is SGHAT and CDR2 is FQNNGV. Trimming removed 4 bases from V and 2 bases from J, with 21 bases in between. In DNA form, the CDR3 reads TGTGCCAGCAGCTCACCGGGGAGAGTAGGGCCCACCTACGAGCAGTACTTC. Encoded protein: CASSSPGRVGPTYEQYF. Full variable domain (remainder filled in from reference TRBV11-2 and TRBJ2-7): EAGVAQSPRYKIIEKRQSVAFWCNPISGHATLYWYQQILGQGPKLLIQFQNNGVVDDSQLPKDRFSAERLKGVDSTLKIQPAKLEDSAVYLCASSSPGRVGPTYEQYFGPGTRLTVT.

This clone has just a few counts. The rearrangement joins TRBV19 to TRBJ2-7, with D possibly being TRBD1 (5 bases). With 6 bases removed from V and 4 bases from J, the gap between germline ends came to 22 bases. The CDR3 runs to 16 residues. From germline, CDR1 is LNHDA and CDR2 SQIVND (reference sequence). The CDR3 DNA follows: TGTGCCAGTAGCCCCCTTCCGGGCAGGGCAACGTACGAGCAGTACTTC. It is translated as CASSPLPGRATYEQYF.